These 3 T cell receptor beta chains were sequenced from one sample in a study of a mutant IDH1 vaccine in newly diagnosed glioma. No antigen has been assigned to these receptors. As for time point: week 11, during vaccination. The study gave 300 ug of mutant IDH1 20-mer peptide per vaccine dose, with topical imiquimod. The data were produced by immunoSEQ multiplex PCR, yet TCRdb's version contains in-frame clones alone and is incomplete. The sample holds 100,000 to 120,000 clones, 90% seen once. The input for sequencing was PBMCs, taken from a glioma patient whose treatment included an IDH1 peptide vaccine. All receptors derive from a woman aged 45-65 years with glioma.

With respect to this clone: Other nucleotide sequences from this sample produce the same CDR3. The rearrangement joins TRBV18 to TRBJ2-5; D gene ambiguous. Trimming pared 0 bases from V and 4 bases from J, leaving 9 bases between. CDR1 is KGHSH and CDR2 is LQKENI in the germline V gene. The CDR3 is 14 amino acids. The CDR3 nucleotides are TGTGCCAGCTCACCACCGGGCCAAGGAGAGACCCAGTACTTC. This sequence encodes CASSPPGQGETQYF.

CDR3 sequence (DNA): TGTGCCAGCAGCCAAGATGACGGAGGACATCCGAGGGCCCAGTACTTC. This gives the protein CASSQDDGGHPRAQYF. The chain employs TRBV4-2 and TRBJ2-5, with D perhaps being TRBD1 or TRBD2 (5 bases each). Trimming stripped 0 bases from V and 9 bases from J, with 20 bases between. Germline V gives CDR1 LGHNA, CDR2 YNFKEQ. The CDR3 is 16 amino acids.

This chain connects TRBV19 to TRBJ1-1; 10 bases fit TRBD1. CDR3 size: 17 residues. V was pared by 6 bases and J by 0 bases, with 10 bases of the junction left unmatched. Germline V gives CDR1 LNHDA, CDR2 SQIVND (reference sequence). The CDR3 coding sequence is TGTGCCAGTAGCACAATGGACAGGGGGACTTTGAACACTGAAGCTTTCTTT. Amino acid sequence: CASSTMDRGTLNTEAFF.